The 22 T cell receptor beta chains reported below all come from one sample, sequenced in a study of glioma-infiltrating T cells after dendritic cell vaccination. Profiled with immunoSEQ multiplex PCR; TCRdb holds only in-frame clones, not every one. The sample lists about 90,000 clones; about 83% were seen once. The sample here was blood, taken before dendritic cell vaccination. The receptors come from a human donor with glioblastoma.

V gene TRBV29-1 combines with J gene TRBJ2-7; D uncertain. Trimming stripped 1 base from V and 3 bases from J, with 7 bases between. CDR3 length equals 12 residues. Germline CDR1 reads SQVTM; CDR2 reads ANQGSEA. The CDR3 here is CSVEATGYEQYF. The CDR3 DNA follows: TGCAGCGTTGAAGCGACGGGCTACGAGCAGTACTTC.

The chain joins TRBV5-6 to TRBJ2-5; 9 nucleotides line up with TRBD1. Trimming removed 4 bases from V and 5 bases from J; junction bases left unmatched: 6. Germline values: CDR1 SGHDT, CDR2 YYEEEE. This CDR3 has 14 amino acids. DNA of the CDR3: TGTGCCAGCAGCCCGGACAGGGGCGGGGAGACCCAGTACTTC. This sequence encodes CASSPDRGGETQYF.

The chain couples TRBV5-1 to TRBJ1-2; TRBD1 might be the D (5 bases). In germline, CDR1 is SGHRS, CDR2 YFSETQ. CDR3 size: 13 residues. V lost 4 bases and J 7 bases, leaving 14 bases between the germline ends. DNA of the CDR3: TGCGCCAGCAGCCGAGGAGGGGAAGCTGGCTACACCTTC. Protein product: CASSRGGEAGYTF.

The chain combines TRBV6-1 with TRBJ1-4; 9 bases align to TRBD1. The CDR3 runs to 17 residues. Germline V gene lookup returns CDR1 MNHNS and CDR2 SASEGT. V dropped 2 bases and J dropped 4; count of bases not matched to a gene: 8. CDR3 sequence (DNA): TGTGCCAGCAGTGAATTGGGGACAGGGATCTTTAATGAAAAACTGTTTTTT. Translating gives CASSELGTGIFNEKLFF.

CDR3 residues: CASSWTRTVQYF. The CDR3 nucleotides are TGTGCCAGCAGTTGGACTCGTACGGTGCAGTACTTC. V is TRBV6-5 and J is TRBJ2-7; tentatively, D is TRBD2 (5 bases). This CDR3 has 12 amino acids. Germline loops: CDR1 MNHEY, CDR2 SVGAGI. The V and J ends lost 4 bases and 9 bases respectively, with 13 bases between them.

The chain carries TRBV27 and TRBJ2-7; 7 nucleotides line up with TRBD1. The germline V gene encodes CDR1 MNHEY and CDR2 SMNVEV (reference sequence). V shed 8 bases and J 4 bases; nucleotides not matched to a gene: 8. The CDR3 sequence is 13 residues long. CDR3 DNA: TGTGCCAGCGGTGACAGGGTCTGGTACGAGCAGTACTTC. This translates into CASGDRVWYEQYF.

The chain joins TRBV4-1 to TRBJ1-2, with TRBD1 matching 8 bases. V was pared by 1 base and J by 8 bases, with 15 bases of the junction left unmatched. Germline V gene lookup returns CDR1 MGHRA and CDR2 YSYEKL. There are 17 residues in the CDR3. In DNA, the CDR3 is TGCGCCAGCAGCCAAGGGACTAAGGGTTTACAGGGGGAGGGCTACACCTTC. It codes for CASSQGTKGLQGEGYTF.

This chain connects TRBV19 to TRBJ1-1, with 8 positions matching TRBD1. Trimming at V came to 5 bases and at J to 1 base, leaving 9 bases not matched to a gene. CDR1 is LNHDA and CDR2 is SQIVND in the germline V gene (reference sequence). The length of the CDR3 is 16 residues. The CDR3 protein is CASSDKTGQGNTEAFF. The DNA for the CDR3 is TGTGCCAGTAGTGACAAGACCGGACAGGGGAACACTGAAGCTTTCTTT.

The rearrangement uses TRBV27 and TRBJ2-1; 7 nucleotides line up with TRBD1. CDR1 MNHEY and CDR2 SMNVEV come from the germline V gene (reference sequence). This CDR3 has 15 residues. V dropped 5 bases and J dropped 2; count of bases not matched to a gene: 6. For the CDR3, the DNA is TGTGCCAGCAGTCAGACAGGGCATACCTACAATGAGCAGTTCTTC. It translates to CASSQTGHTYNEQFF.

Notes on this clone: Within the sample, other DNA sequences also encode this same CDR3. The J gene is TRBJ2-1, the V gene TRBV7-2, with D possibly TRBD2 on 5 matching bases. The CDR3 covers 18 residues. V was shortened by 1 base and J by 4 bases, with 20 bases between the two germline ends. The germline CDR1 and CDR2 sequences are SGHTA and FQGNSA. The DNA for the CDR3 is TGTGCCAGCAGCTTAGTGGGGAATAGCGCCCTCCAATACAATGAGCAGTTCTTC. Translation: CASSLVGNSALQYNEQFF. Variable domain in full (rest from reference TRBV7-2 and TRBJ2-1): GAGVSQSPSNKVTEKGKDVELRCDPISGHTALYWYRQSLGQGLEFLIYFQGNSAPDKSGLPSDRFSAERTGGSVSTLTIQRTQQEDSAVYLCASSLVGNSALQYNEQFFGPGTRLTVL.

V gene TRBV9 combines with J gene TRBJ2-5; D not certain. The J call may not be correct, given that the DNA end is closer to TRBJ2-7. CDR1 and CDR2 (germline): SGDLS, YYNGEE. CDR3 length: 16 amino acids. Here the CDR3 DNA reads TGTGCCAGCAGCCCATCATTGATGAAGAAACCCTACGAGCAGTACTTC. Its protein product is CASSPSLMKKPYEQYF.

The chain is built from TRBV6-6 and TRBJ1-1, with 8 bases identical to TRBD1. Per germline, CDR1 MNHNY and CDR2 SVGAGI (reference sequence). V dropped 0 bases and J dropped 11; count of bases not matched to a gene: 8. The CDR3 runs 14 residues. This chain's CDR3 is CASSYSAGGGMAFF. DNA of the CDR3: TGTGCCAGCAGTTACTCGGCAGGGGGCGGTATGGCTTTCTTT.

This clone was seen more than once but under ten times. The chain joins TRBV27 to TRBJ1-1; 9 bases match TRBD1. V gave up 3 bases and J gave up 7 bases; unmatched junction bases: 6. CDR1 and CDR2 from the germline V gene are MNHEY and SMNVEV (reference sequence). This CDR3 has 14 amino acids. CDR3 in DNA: TGTGCCAGCAGTTTCCGGGACAGGGCCAGTGAAGCTTTCTTT. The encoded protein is CASSFRDRASEAFF.

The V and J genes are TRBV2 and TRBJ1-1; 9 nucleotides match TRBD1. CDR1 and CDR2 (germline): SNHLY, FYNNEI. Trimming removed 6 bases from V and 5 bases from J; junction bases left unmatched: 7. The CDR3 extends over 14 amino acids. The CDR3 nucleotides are TGTGCCAGCAGAACGGGACAGGGATCGACTGAAGCTTTCTTT. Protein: CASRTGQGSTEAFF.

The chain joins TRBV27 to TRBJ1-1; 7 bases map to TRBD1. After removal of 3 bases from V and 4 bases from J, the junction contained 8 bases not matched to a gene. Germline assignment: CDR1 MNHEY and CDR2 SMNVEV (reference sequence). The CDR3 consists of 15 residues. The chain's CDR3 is CASSLSAGGFTEAFF. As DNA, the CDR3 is TGTGCCAGCAGTTTGTCTGCAGGGGGGTTCACTGAAGCTTTCTTT.

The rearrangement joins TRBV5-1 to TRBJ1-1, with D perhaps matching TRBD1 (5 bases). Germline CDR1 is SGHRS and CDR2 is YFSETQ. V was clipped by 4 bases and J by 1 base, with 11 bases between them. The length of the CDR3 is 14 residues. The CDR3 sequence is CASSGGLSNTEAFF. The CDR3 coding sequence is TGCGCCAGCAGCGGGGGACTCTCGAACACTGAAGCTTTCTTT. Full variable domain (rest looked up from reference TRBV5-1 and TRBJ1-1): KAGVTQTPRYLIKTRGQQVTLSCSPISGHRSVSWYQQTPGQGLQFLFEYFSETQRNKGNFPGRFSGRQFSNSRSEMNVSTLELGDSALYLCASSGGLSNTEAFFGQGTRLTVV.

This chain's CDR3 is CASSLNPGYNEQFF. The CDR3 nucleotides read TGTGCCAGCAGCTTAAATCCAGGATACAATGAGCAGTTCTTC. V is TRBV13 and J is TRBJ2-1, with D hard to call. Trimming stripped 2 bases from V and 4 bases from J, with 9 bases between. The CDR3 contains 14 residues. Germline-derived CDR1 and CDR2 are PRHDT and FYEKMQ (reference sequence).

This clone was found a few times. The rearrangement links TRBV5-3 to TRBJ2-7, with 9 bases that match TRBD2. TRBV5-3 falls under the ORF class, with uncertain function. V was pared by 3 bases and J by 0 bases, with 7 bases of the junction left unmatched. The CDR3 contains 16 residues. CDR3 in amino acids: CARSWGLADYSYEQYF. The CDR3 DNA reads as TGTGCCAGAAGCTGGGGACTAGCCGATTACTCCTACGAGCAGTACTTC.

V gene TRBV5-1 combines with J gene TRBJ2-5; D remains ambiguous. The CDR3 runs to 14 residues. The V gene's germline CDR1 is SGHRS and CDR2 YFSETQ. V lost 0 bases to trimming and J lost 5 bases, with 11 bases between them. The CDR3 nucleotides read TGCGCCAGCAGCTTGGGCCCGGCGGCGGAGACCCAGTACTTC. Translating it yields CASSLGPAAETQYF.

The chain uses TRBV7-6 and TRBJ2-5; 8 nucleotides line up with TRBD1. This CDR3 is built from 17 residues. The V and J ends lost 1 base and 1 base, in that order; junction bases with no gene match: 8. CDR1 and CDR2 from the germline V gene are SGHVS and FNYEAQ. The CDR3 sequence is CASSLGPLGTGQETQYF. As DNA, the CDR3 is TGTGCCAGCAGCTTAGGCCCCCTCGGGACAGGCCAAGAGACCCAGTACTTC.

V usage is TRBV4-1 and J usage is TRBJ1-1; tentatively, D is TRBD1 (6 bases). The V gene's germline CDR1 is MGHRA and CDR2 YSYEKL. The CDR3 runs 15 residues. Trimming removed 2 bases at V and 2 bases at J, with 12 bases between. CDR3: CASSQRGAGNTEAFF. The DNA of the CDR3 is TGCGCCAGCAGCCAACGGGGGGCAGGTAACACTGAAGCTTTCTTT.

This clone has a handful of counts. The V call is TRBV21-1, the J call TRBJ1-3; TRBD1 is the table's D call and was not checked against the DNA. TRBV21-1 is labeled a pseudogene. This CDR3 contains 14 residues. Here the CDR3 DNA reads TGTGCCAGCAGCCCTTGGGTGGGCGGAAACACCATATATTTT. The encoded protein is CASSPWVGGNTIYF.